A single sample gave rise to the 18 T cell receptor beta chains below, sequenced in a study of tissue T cells after allogeneic stem cell transplantation. Clones were read by immunoSEQ multiplex PCR, and TCRdb kept only the in-frame ones, dropping some. The sample lists approximately 2,200 clones; roughly 60% were seen once. Time point: mouse harvest day 7 after allogeneic transplant. Tail vein injection delivered 10^7 T-cell-depleted bone marrow cells and 10^6 splenic CD5+ T cells. Input material: spleen. Every receptor here comes from a female BALB/c mouse given C57BL/6 T cells with graft-versus-host disease after an allogeneic hematopoietic cell transplant.

Only a few counts were recorded for this clone. Gene labels here are mouse ones. The read stops 1 residue short of the end of the CDR3; the missing end is completed from the germline J gene. The chain has TRBV19 and TRBJ1-3; no definite D call. CDR1 and CDR2 (germline): FNHDT, SITEND (reference sequence). The V end was cut by 7 bases, the J end by 0 bases, with 5 bases between. The CDR3 totals 12 residues. The CDR3 bases that were read are TGTGCCAGCCACAATTCTGGAAATACGCTCTAT. This translates into CASHNSGNTLY. The CDR3 in its entirety is CASHNSGNTLYF.

The sample holds a few counts of this clone. These gene names are mouse names. The DNA ends 1 residue before the CDR3 does, and the rest of the CDR3 is filled in from the germline J gene. The rearrangement links TRBV3 to TRBJ2-3; TRBD1 matches at 8 bases. With 3 bases clipped from V and 1 base from J, the junction kept 0 bases outside the gene matches. CDR3 length: 14 residues. Germline values: CDR1 SNHLY, CDR2 FYNGKV (reference sequence). CDR3 DNA (partial): TGTGCCAGCAGCTTGGGACAGGGTGCAGAAACGCTGTAT. The encoded protein is CASSLGQGAETLY. The CDR3, in full, reads CASSLGQGAETLYF.

Points on this clone: Gene names refer to mouse genes. With the read ending 1 residue before the CDR3 end, the germline J gene is used to fill in that end. This sequence joins TRBV16 and TRBJ2-3, with 13 nucleotides matching TRBD2. J was trimmed by 1 base and V by 7 bases; bases with no gene match: 2. Germline V gives CDR1 SGHSA, CDR2 FRNQAP. The CDR3 has 15 amino acids. The CDR3 region is CASKDWGGGAETLYF. The sequenced CDR3 bases are TGTGCAAGCAAGGACTGGGGGGGCGGTGCAGAAACGCTGTAT.

About this clone: Mouse names are used for the genes. The read ends 1 residue before the CDR3 terminus; that terminus is restored from the germline J gene. J is TRBJ2-2 and V is TRBV20; 8 nucleotides match TRBD2. The CDR3 consists of 16 residues. CDR1 is GFQATS and CDR2 is STVNSAI in the germline V gene. Losses at the gene ends were 0 bases for V and 0 bases for J; bases not matched to a gene: 3. The DNA read from the CDR3 is TGTGGTGCTAGGGACTCTGGGGGGTCAAACACCGGGCAGCTCTAC. As protein: CGARDSGGSNTGQLY. The whole CDR3 protein reads CGARDSGGSNTGQLYF.

As regards this clone: Mouse names are used for the genes. The CDR3 end lies 1 residue beyond the end of the read and is filled in from the germline J gene. This chain connects TRBV14 to TRBJ2-2; no reliable D call. The germline CDR1 and CDR2 sequences are SGHDT and FRDEAV. Trimming removed 2 bases at V and 0 bases at J, with 5 bases between. This CDR3 has 14 amino acids. The CDR3 bases that were read are TGTGCCAGCAGTTTTGGGACAAACACCGGGCAGCTCTAC. It yields the protein CASSFGTNTGQLY. The full-length CDR3 reads as CASSFGTNTGQLYF.

As for this clone: Each gene name is a mouse one. The read terminates 1 residue before the CDR3 end, so the remaining end is supplied by the germline J gene. The chain employs TRBV24 and TRBJ2-1, with D perhaps matching TRBD2 (7 bases). Germline V gene sequence: CDR1 KGHTA, CDR2 FRNEEI. The CDR3 covers 15 residues. The V and J ends lost 0 bases and 3 bases respectively, with 9 bases between them. The CDR3 spells CASSLYLGAYAEQFF. The CDR3 DNA, read in part, is TGTGCCAGCAGTCTGTATCTGGGGGCCTATGCTGAGCAGTTC.

In the case of this clone: Gene labels here are mouse ones. Read coverage stops 1 residue before the CDR3 terminus; the germline J gene supplies the remainder. V usage is TRBV5 and J usage is TRBJ1-2, with D unclear. Germline assignment: CDR1 LGHNA and CDR2 YNLKQL (reference sequence). The CDR3 has 13 amino acids. V was clipped by 0 bases and J by 3 bases, with 5 bases between them. The CDR3 loop is CASSQDTDSDYTF. The sequenced CDR3 bases are TGTGCCAGCAGCCAAGATACCGACTCCGACTACACC.

With respect to this clone: The gene names given are mouse names. The CDR3 end falls 1 residue outside the read, so it is completed with the germline J gene. The chain links TRBV15 to TRBJ1-1; D is unclear. The CDR3 loop spans 12 amino acids. V lost 3 bases and J lost 3, with 5 bases in between. Germline assignment: CDR1 SGHND and CDR2 FRSKSL. CDR3 bases read: TGTGCCAGCAGTTTCGGGGACACAGAAGTCTTC. It translates to CASSFGDTEVF. The CDR3 reads in full as CASSFGDTEVFF.

Comment on this clone: Genes and germline are mouse. CDR3 DNA (partial): TGTGCCAGCAGTGAAGGTTCAACAAACTCCGACTACACC. Translating gives CASSEGSTNSDYT. The CDR3 reads in full as CASSEGSTNSDYTF. The chain employs TRBV13-1 and TRBJ1-2; D is unclear. The sequence runs out 1 residue before the end of the CDR3; the remainder is reconstructed from the germline J gene. Trimming took off 2 bases at V and 0 bases at J, with 8 bases between the two ends. The germline CDR1 and CDR2 sequences are NSHNY and SYGAGN. The CDR3 spans 14 residues.

In the case of this clone: The genes and germline here are from mouse. The DNA ends 1 residue before the CDR3 does, and the rest of the CDR3 is filled in from the germline J gene. The chain has TRBV16 and TRBJ2-4; D is ambiguous. This CDR3 region has 14 residues. Per germline, CDR1 SGHSA and CDR2 FRNQAP. Trimming shortened V by 0 bases and J by 0 bases, and 4 bases separated the two germline ends. The CDR3 here is CASSLEGSQNTLYF. The sequenced CDR3 bases are TGTGCAAGCAGCTTAGAGGGGAGTCAAAACACCTTGTAC.

A word on this clone: Gene names follow the mouse nomenclature. The read halts 1 residue ahead of the CDR3 end, with the missing end drawn from the germline J gene. The chain joins TRBV26 to TRBJ2-7, with a tentative D call TRBD1 (6 bases). CDR1 is KGHPV and CDR2 is FQNQEV in the germline V gene (reference sequence). The CDR3 covers 14 residues. Trimming shortened V by 0 bases and J by 2 bases, and 8 bases separated the two germline ends. The CDR3 here is CASSLSGQTYEQYF. The covered CDR3 bases are TGTGCCAGCAGTCTGTCAGGACAGACCTATGAACAGTAC.

In the case of this clone: The genes and germline here are from mouse. From the germline J gene comes the end of the CDR3, since the read stops 1 residue before it. This chain links TRBV13-1 with TRBJ1-6; no clear D. TRBJ1-6 is classed as an ORF, of uncertain function. The CDR3 runs to 15 residues. Trimming took 5 bases from V and 0 from J, leaving 9 bases between them. Looked up from germline, CDR1 is NSHNY and CDR2 is SYGAGN. The CDR3 bases that were read are TGTGCCAGCAGCCTCAGGACTTCCTATAATTCGCCCCTCTAC. It codes for CASSLRTSYNSPLY. From start to end, the CDR3 is CASSLRTSYNSPLYF.

In the case of this clone: Gene names are mouse gene names. The read finishes 1 residue shy of the CDR3 end, and the germline J gene is used to complete it. Other nucleotide sequences from this sample produce the same CDR3. V usage is TRBV13-3 and J usage is TRBJ2-4, with D possibly matching TRBD1 (5 bases). V was shortened by 5 bases and J by 1 base, with 8 bases between the two germline ends. Germline CDR1 is NNHDY and CDR2 is SYVADS. There are 13 residues in the CDR3. This chain's CDR3 is CASRQGGQNTLYF. CDR3 DNA, as far as it was read: TGTGCCAGCAGGCAGGGAGGTCAAAACACCTTGTAC.

To note about this clone: Gene names and germline refer to mouse. Coverage ceases 1 residue before the CDR3 finishes, and the germline J gene fills in the end. The chain combines TRBV24 with TRBJ2-5; D gene uncertain. Germline CDR1 is KGHTA and CDR2 is FRNEEI. V lost 7 bases, J lost 0 bases, and 11 bases lay in between. The CDR3 contains 14 residues. CDR3 region: CASTPQVNQDTQYF. CDR3 DNA, as far as it was read: TGTGCCAGCACCCCACAAGTTAACCAAGACACCCAGTAC.

As regards this clone: Mouse names are used for the genes. The read halts 1 residue ahead of the CDR3 end, with the missing end drawn from the germline J gene. The rearrangement uses TRBV16 and TRBJ2-1; D call uncertain. CDR1 and CDR2 (germline): SGHSA, FRNQAP. CDR3 length: 12 amino acids. Trimming shortened V by 2 bases and J by 5 bases, and 4 bases separated the two germline ends. CDR3 bases read: TGTGCAAGCAGCTTACAGGATGCTGAGCAGTTC. Encoded protein: CASSLQDAEQF. Given in full, the CDR3 is CASSLQDAEQFF.

A note on this clone: The gene names here belong to mouse. The CDR3 end is not reached by the read, which stops 1 residue before it; the germline J gene fills it in. This chain links TRBV26 with TRBJ2-4; a possible D gene is TRBD1 (5 bases). V was cut by 4 bases and J by 0 bases, with 5 bases left in between. CDR1 KGHPV and CDR2 FQNQEV come from the germline V gene (reference sequence). There are 13 residues in the CDR3. The CDR3 spells CASSRTSQNTLYF. CDR3 bases read: TGTGCCAGCAGTCGGACAAGTCAAAACACCTTGTAC.

A word on this clone: Each gene name is a mouse one. The CDR3 goes on 1 residue after the read ends, and that part is filled in from the germline J gene. This chain links TRBV20 with TRBJ1-4; 8 positions agree with TRBD1. CDR1 is GFQATS and CDR2 is STVNSAI in the germline V gene. V shed 0 bases and J 6 bases; nucleotides not matched to a gene: 3. The CDR3 totals 14 residues. The CDR3 loop reads CGAREQGADERLFF. The sequenced CDR3 bases are TGTGGTGCTAGGGAGCAGGGGGCGGACGAAAGATTATTT.

Concerning this clone itself: Germline and genes: mouse. The sequenced fragment ends 1 residue before the CDR3 boundary, so the rest is inferred from the germline J gene. V gene TRBV13-2 combines with J gene TRBJ2-1; 10 bases are shared with TRBD1. Losses at the gene ends were 2 bases for V and 4 bases for J; bases not matched to a gene: 3. The germline gives CDR1 NNHNN, CDR2 SYGAGS (reference sequence). The CDR3 contains 15 residues. CDR3 protein: CASGDPGQGYAEQFF. CDR3 DNA, as far as it was read: TGTGCCAGCGGTGACCCGGGACAGGGGTATGCTGAGCAGTTC.